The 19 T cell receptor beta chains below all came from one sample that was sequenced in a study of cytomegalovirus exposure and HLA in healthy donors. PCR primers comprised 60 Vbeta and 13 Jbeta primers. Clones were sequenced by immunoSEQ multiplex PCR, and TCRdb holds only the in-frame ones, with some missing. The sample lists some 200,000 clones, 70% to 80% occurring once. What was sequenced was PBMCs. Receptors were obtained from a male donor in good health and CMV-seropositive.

CDR3 bases: TGTGCCAGCAGCTCGGACAGGGGGCCAGATACGCAGTATTTT. Encoded protein: CASSSDRGPDTQYF. J is TRBJ2-3 and V is TRBV5-4; TRBD1 matches 11 bases. Unmatched junction bases numbered 1, after V lost 3 bases and J lost 4 bases. The CDR3 contains 14 residues. Germline V CDR1 and CDR2: SGHNT, YYREEE (reference sequence).

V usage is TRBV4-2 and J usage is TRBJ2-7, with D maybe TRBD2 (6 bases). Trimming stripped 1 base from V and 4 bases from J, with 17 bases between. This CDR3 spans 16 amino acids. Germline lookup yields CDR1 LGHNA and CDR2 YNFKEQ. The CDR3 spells CASSQAPAGRWYEQYF. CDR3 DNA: TGTGCCAGCAGCCAAGCTCCCGCGGGACGGTGGTACGAGCAGTACTTC.

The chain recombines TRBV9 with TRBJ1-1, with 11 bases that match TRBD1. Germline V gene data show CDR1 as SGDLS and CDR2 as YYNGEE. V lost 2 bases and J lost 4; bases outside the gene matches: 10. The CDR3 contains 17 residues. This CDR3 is CASSVVDRGRVGTEAFF. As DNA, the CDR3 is TGTGCCAGCAGCGTGGTGGACAGGGGGCGGGTTGGCACTGAAGCTTTCTTT.

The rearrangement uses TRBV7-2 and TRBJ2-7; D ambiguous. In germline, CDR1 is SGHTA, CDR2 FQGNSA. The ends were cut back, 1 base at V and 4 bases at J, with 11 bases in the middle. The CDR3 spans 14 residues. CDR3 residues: CASSLGPGFYEQYF. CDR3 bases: TGTGCCAGCAGCTTAGGGCCGGGTTTTTACGAGCAGTACTTC.

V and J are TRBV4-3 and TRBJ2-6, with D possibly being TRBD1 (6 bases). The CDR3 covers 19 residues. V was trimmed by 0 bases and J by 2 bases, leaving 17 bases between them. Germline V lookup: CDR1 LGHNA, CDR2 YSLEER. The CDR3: CASSQDGAGDRAGANVLTF. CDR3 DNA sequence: TGCGCCAGCAGCCAAGATGGGGCAGGGGACCGAGCTGGGGCCAACGTCCTGACTTTC.

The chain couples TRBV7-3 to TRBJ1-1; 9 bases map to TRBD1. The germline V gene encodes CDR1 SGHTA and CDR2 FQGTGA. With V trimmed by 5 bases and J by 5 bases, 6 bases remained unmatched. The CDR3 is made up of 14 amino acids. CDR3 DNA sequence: TGTGCCAGCAGCCAATACAGGGGGCATACTGAAGCTTTCTTT. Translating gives CASSQYRGHTEAFF.

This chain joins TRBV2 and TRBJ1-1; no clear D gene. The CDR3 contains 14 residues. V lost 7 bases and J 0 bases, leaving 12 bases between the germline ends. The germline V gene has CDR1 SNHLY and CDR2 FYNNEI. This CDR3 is CASKYTDMNTEAFF. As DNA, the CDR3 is TGTGCCAGCAAATACACAGACATGAACACTGAAGCTTTCTTT.

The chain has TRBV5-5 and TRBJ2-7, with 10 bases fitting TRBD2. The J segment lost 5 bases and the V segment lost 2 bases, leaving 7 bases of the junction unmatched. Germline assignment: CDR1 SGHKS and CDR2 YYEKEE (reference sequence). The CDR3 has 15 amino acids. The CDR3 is CASSLSSGRVDEQYF. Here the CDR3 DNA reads TGTGCCAGCAGCTTAAGCAGCGGGAGGGTCGACGAGCAGTACTTC.

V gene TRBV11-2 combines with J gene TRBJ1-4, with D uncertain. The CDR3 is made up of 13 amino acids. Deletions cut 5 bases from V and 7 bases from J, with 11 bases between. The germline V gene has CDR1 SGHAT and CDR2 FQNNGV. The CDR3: CASSHPTGEKLFF. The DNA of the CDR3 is TGTGCCAGCAGCCATCCGACTGGTGAAAAACTGTTTTTT.

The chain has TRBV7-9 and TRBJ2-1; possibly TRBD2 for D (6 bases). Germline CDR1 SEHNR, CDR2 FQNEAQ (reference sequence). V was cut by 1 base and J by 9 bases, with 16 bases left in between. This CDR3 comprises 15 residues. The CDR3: CASSLDDGSFFEQFF. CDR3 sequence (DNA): TGTGCCAGCAGCTTAGATGACGGGAGTTTTTTTGAGCAGTTCTTC.

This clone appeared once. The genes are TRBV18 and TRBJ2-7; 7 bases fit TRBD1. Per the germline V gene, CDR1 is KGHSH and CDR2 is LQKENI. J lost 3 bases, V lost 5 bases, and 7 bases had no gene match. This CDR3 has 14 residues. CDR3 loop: CASSMGQISYEQYF. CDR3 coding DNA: TGTGCCAGCTCAATGGGACAGATAAGCTACGAGCAGTACTTC.

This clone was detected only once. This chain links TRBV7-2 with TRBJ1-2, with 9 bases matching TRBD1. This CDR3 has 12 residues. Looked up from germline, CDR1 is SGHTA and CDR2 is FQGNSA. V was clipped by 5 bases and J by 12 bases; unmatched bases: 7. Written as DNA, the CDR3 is TGTGCCAGCAGCCGACAGGGGGGCGGAAACACCTTC. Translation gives CASSRQGGGNTF.

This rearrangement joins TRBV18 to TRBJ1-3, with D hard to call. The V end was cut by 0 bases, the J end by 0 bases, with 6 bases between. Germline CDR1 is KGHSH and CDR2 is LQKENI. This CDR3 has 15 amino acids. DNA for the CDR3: TGTGCCAGCTCACCACCGGCCGCCTCTGGAAACACCATATATTTT. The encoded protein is CASSPPAASGNTIYF.

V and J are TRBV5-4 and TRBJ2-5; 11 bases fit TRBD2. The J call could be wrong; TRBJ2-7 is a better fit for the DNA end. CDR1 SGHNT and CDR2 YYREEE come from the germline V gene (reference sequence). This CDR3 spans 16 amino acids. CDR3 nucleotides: TGTGCCAGCAGCTTTAGCGGGGGGGCCGGTTCCTACGAGCAGTACTTC. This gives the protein CASSFSGGAGSYEQYF.

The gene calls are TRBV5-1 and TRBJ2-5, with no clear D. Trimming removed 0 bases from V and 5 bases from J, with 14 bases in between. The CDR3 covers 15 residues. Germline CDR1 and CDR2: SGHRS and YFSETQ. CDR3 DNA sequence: TGCGCCAGCAGCTTGGCCAACCAGGCTGCTGAGACCCAGTACTTC. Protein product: CASSLANQAAETQYF.

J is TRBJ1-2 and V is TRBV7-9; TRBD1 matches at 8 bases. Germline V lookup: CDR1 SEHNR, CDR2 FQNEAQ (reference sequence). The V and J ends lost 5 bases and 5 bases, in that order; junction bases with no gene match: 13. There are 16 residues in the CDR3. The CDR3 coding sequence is TGTGCCAGCAGCCCAGTCCCGGGACAGGAAGGTTATGGCTACACCTTC. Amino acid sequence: CASSPVPGQEGYGYTF. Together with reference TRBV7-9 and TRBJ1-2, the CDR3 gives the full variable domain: DTGVSQNPRHKITKRGQNVTFRCDPISEHNRLYWYRQTLGQGPEFLTYFQNEAQLEKSRLLSDRFSAERPKGSFSTLEIQRTEQGDSAMYLCASSPVPGQEGYGYTFGSGTRLTVV.

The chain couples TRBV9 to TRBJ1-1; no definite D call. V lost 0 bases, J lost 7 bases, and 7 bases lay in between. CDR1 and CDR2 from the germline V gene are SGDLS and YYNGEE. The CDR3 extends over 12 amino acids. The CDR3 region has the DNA TGTGCCAGCAGCGTAGATCTCGGTGAAGCTTTCTTT. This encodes CASSVDLGEAFF.

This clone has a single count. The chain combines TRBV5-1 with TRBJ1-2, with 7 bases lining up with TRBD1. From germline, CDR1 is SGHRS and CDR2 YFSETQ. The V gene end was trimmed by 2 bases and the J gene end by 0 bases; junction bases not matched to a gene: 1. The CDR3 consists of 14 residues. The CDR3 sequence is CASSFTGANYGYTF. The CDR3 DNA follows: TGCGCCAGCAGCTTCACAGGGGCTAACTATGGCTACACCTTC. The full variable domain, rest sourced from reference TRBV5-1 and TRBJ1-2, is KAGVTQTPRYLIKTRGQQVTLSCSPISGHRSVSWYQQTPGQGLQFLFEYFSETQRNKGNFPGRFSGRQFSNSRSEMNVSTLELGDSALYLCASSFTGANYGYTFGSGTRLTVV.

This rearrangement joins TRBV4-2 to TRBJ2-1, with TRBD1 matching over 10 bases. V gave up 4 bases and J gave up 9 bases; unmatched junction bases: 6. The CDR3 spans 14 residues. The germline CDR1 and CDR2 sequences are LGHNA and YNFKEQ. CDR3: CASSPWTGGSEQFF. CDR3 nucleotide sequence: TGTGCCAGCAGCCCCTGGACAGGGGGTAGTGAGCAGTTCTTC.